The source of this T cell receptor (beta chain) is a study of siplizumab effects on memory and regulatory T cells. Findings of the study overall: Unstimulated naive T cells seemed to show more diversity than memory cells did, and they also seemed to be among the major contributors to the alloresponse. An assignable phenotype, naive or memory, was missing from roughly 76-95% of proliferating CD4+ or CD8+ clones.

As regards this clone: Antigen unknown.

Some clones are missing from TCRdb's copy, which holds only in-frame ones; the method was immunoSEQ multiplex PCR. Here the sample spans 50,000 to 70,000 clones, approximately 96% being singletons. CDR1 is MNHEY, CDR2 SMNVEV, per germline (reference sequence). The CDR3 is 15 residues long. The ends lost 5 bases at V and 4 bases at J; junction bases unmatched: 5. This receptor was obtained from a human donor in good health. J is TRBJ2-5 and V is TRBV27, with 12 bases identical to TRBD1. Input material: naive CD8+ T cells sorted from blood. CDR3 residues: CASSRGTGGLETQYF. In DNA, the CDR3 is TGTGCCAGCAGTCGCGGGACAGGGGGCTTAGAGACCCAGTACTTC.